This TCR beta chain was sequenced for a study of beta chain features in type 1 diabetes. General study findings and limits: Sequencing from cDNA could over-represent high-TCR-expressing cells.

A remark on this clone: Its target is not known.

TCRB transcripts that were expressed got sequenced, as all of the isolated RNA had been reverse transcribed. TCRdb's copy holds only in-frame clones and misses some; the assay was immunoSEQ multiplex PCR. Among more than 120,000 clones listed, about 9.4% were seen once. Sorting produced populations that all topped 95% purity. What was sequenced was naive CD4+ T cells from blood. The receptor was isolated from a man aged 18 to 29 in good health.

CDR3 residues: CASSPGGTGTYEQYF. CDR3 bases: TGCGCCAGCAGCCCGGGCGGGACAGGTACCTACGAGCAGTACTTC. The chain carries TRBV5-1 and TRBJ2-7, with TRBD1 matching over 8 bases. Germline V lookup: CDR1 SGHRS, CDR2 YFSETQ. V lost 4 bases, J lost 2 bases, and 8 bases stayed unmatched. The CDR3 length is 15 residues.